Listed below are T cell receptor beta chains from one sample, sequenced in a study of blood T cells in healthy people across ages. TCRdb re-derived calls from the 5' RACE reads in MiXCR, one entry per CDR3 protein. The sample records approximately 900,000 distinct CDR3 sequences, 40% to 60% being singletons. Sequenced material: blood. The receptors come from a man under 40 in good health. The CDR3 runs from the conserved cysteine through the conserved F or W. The D gene is left open where the match is weak. Clone size is given for some rows only: seen once, a few or many times, or a class if the clone is expanded.

-	few	15	TRBV5-6	TRBJ2-2	TGTGCCAGCAGCCGTGGGACTGGTAACACCGGGGAGCTGTTTTTT	CASSRGTGNTGELFF
TRBD1	once	13	TRBV2	TRBJ1-5	TGTGCCAGTTCGACAGGGACTAAACAGCCCCAGCATTTT	CASSTGTKQPQHF
-	many	13	TRBV6-5	TRBJ2-3	TGTGCCAGCAGCCCCGGTAGCACAGATACGCAGTATTTT	CASSPGSTDTQYF
-	-	15	TRBV7-6	TRBJ2-7	TGTGCCAGCAGCTCAGAGCAGGGCGGCCGCTACGAGCAGTACTTC	CASSSEQGGRYEQYF
TRBD1	few	15	TRBV7-2	TRBJ2-7	TGTGCCAGCAGATGGGAGAGGACAGGGGCCTACGAGCAGTACTTC	CASRWERTGAYEQYF
-	-	18	TRBV11-3	TRBJ1-1	TGTGCCAGCAGCTCAGGTGGGCGATGGGGGGAGGTAGACACTGAAGCTTTCTTT	CASSSGGRWGEVDTEAFF
TRBD1	-	16	TRBV28	TRBJ1-2	TGTGCCAGCAGTTCTAACACAGGGGGCGTCACCTATGGCTACACCTTC	CASSSNTGGVTYGYTF
-	-	17	TRBV20-1	TRBJ1-5	TGCAGTGCCCGTCGGACCCGGGGTTTGTTGATGGATCAGCCCCAGCATTTT	CSARRTRGLLMDQPQHF
-	-	12	TRBV7-2	TRBJ1-1	TGTGCCAGCAGCTTCGAGGGAGTCGAAGCTTTCTTT	CASSFEGVEAFF
TRBD1	-	13	TRBV29-1	TRBJ2-2	TGCAGCGCCAGGGGGCTTCTCACCGGGGAGCTGTTTTTT	CSARGLLTGELFF
-	-	13	TRBV15	TRBJ2-1	TGTGCCACCAGCAGAGATAGGGGACGGGAGCAGTTCTTC	CATSRDRGREQFF
TRBD1	-	14	TRBV7-3	TRBJ2-7	TGTGCCAGCAGCTTAGGACAGGGGGCCCTCGAGCAGTACTTC	CASSLGQGALEQYF
TRBD1	-	16	TRBV5-1	TRBJ1-2	TGCGCCAGCAGCTTGGGGGACAGGGGCTCAGTACATGGCTACACCTTC	CASSLGDRGSVHGYTF
-	-	14	TRBV29-1	TRBJ2-3	TGCAGCGTCGTCCCTAAAACAGGGACAGATACGCAGTATTTT	CSVVPKTGTDTQYF
-	-	12	TRBV20-1	TRBJ2-5	TGCAGTGTGAGGGAGCTCGGAGAGACCCAGTACTTC	CSVRELGETQYF
-	-	12	TRBV24-1	TRBJ1-5	TGTGCCACCAGTGAAGGTGTTCAGCCCCAGCATTTT	CATSEGVQPQHF
-	few	16	TRBV5-8	TRBJ2-5	TGTGCCAGCAGCGCGAGGTTGGGGCTCCCACAAGAGACCCAGTACTTC	CASSARLGLPQETQYF
TRBD1	-	14	TRBV6-2/TRBV6-3	TRBJ2-7	TGTGCCAGCAGTCGGACAGGGGGGACCTACGAGCAGTACTTC	CASSRTGGTYEQYF
TRBD2	few	17	TRBV7-2	TRBJ2-3	TGTGCCAGCAGCTTTAGCGGGGGGACCCGCTGGACAGATACGCAGTATTTT	CASSFSGGTRWTDTQYF
-	-	13	TRBV4-2	TRBJ2-5	TGTGCCAGCAGCCGAGGTGGGGCGAATGAGCAGTACTTC	CASSRGGANEQYF
-	few	15	TRBV27	TRBJ2-7	TGTGCCAGCAGTCCTTTATCGGGGGCCTCCTACGAGCAGTACTTC	CASSPLSGASYEQYF
-	few	13	TRBV20-1	TRBJ2-7	TGCAGTGCTAGGGAGGGACACCCCTACGAGCAGTACTTC	CSAREGHPYEQYF
-	-	14	TRBV5-1	TRBJ2-5	TGCGCCAGCAGTCCCGGGGGTACTCAAGGGACCCAGTACTTC	CASSPGGTQGTQYF
TRBD1	-	16	TRBV5-1	TRBJ2-7	TGCGCCAGCAGCTTGCGCCCGGGACAGGGGGTTTACGAGCAGTACTTC	CASSLRPGQGVYEQYF
-	-	13	TRBV7-3	TRBJ1-1	TGTGCCAGCAGCTTAATGCAGACAACTGAAGCTTTCTTT	CASSLMQTTEAFF
TRBD1	-	13	TRBV2	TRBJ1-4	TGTGCCAGCCTAAACAGGGGGAATGAAAAACTGTTTTTT	CASLNRGNEKLFF
TRBD1	-	14	TRBV5-1	TRBJ1-1	TGCGCCAGCAGCCGCGCAGGGGGAAAGACTGAAGCTTTCTTT	CASSRAGGKTEAFF
TRBD2	-	16	TRBV27	TRBJ2-3	TGTGCCAGCAGTTCCATGCGACTAGCGGGGAAAGATACGCAGTATTTT	CASSSMRLAGKDTQYF
-	few	16	TRBV5-1	TRBJ2-6	TGCGCCAGCAGACCGCAGGACGCCCCTGGGGCCAACGTCCTGACTTTC	CASRPQDAPGANVLTF
TRBD1	-	16	TRBV7-2	TRBJ1-5	TGTGCCAGCAGCTCCATTGACAGGGGTGGAAATCAGCCCCAGCATTTT	CASSSIDRGGNQPQHF
-	-	16	TRBV27	TRBJ2-3	TGTGCCAGCAGTTTCGAAGCTGGCGAACCCGAAGATACGCAGTATTTT	CASSFEAGEPEDTQYF
-	many	11	TRBV20-1	TRBJ1-2	TGCAGTGAGGGGCTTAACTATGGCTACACCTTC	CSEGLNYGYTF
TRBD1	few	17	TRBV25-1	TRBJ1-2	TGTGCCAGCAGTGGGTTGGGACAGGGATTTCCTAACTATGGCTACACCTTC	CASSGLGQGFPNYGYTF
-	-	13	TRBV27	TRBJ2-1	TGTGCCAGCAGTAGCCCCCAGGGCAATGAGCAGTTCTTC	CASSSPQGNEQFF
-	-	16	TRBV4-2	TRBJ1-4	TGTGCCAGCAACCAACCCGGGGAAACCGTGAATGAAAAACTGTTTTTT	CASNQPGETVNEKLFF
-	few	16	TRBV20-1	TRBJ2-3	TGCAGTGCTCCGCCCCCGACTAGTGGGGCCGTAGATACGCAGTATTTT	CSAPPPTSGAVDTQYF
-	-	15	TRBV5-1	TRBJ1-1	TGCGCCAGCAGCTCCGGACAGCTTCGGAACACTGAAGCTTTCTTT	CASSSGQLRNTEAFF
-	-	13	TRBV4-3	TRBJ1-5	TGCGCCAGCAGCCAAGAGACGGATCAGCCCCAGCATTTT	CASSQETDQPQHF
TRBD2	many	15	TRBV28	TRBJ2-7	TGTGCCAGCAGTTTATCGGCTAGCGGGAGCTACGAGCAGTACTTC	CASSLSASGSYEQYF
TRBD2	few	14	TRBV2	TRBJ2-4	TGTGCCAGCAGTGCTGCTAGCGGGGGGAACATTCAGTACTTC	CASSAASGGNIQYF
-	-	13	TRBV6-1	TRBJ1-5	TGTGCCAGCAGTGAAGGTCGGTTTCAGCCCCAGCATTTT	CASSEGRFQPQHF
-	few	14	TRBV6-2/TRBV6-3	TRBJ2-7	TGTGCCAGCTCCCAGGCAGTCCCCTCCTACGAGCAGTACTTC	CASSQAVPSYEQYF
-	-	15	TRBV9	TRBJ2-3	TGTGCCAGCAGCGTGAGGACGGGGGGCTCAGATACGCAGTATTTT	CASSVRTGGSDTQYF
TRBD1	-	16	TRBV28	TRBJ2-7	TGTGCCAGCAGTTCGTTAGGGGACAGGGGCTCCTACGAGCAGTACTTC	CASSSLGDRGSYEQYF
TRBD2	many	16	TRBV24-1	TRBJ2-1	TGTGCCACCAGTGATGTTAGCGGGTATCTCTACAATGAGCAGTTCTTC	CATSDVSGYLYNEQFF
TRBD2	-	13	TRBV20-1	TRBJ2-5	TGCAGTGTCCCCGGGACTAGCAGGGAGACCCAGTACTTC	CSVPGTSRETQYF
-	-	11	TRBV20-1	TRBJ2-3	TGCAGTGCCATTCCCCAAGATACGCAGTATTTT	CSAIPQDTQYF
-	-	15	TRBV6-1	TRBJ1-4	TGTGCCAGCGTCGCGGGTGGAGGGCTTAATGAAAAACTGTTTTTT	CASVAGGGLNEKLFF
-	-	11	TRBV2	TRBJ2-7	TGTGCCAGCACTCAGGATGTCGAGCAGTACTTC	CASTQDVEQYF
-	-	14	TRBV6-5	TRBJ2-5	TGTGCCAGCAGTCCCCAGTCGTTGGTGGGGACCCAGTACTTC	CASSPQSLVGTQYF
TRBD1	-	16	TRBV7-2	TRBJ2-6	TGTGCCAGCAGCTCCACAGGGGCCAGTGGGGCCAACGTCCTGACTTTC	CASSSTGASGANVLTF
-	-	15	TRBV7-9	TRBJ1-5	TGTGCCAGCAGCCCAAATGCTGGGGGGAATCAGCCCCAGCATTTT	CASSPNAGGNQPQHF
TRBD1	-	17	TRBV20-1	TRBJ2-4	TGCAGTGCTAGAGCCCCCAGGGGGCAAGTAACCAAAAACATTCAGTACTTC	CSARAPRGQVTKNIQYF
-	many	13	TRBV27	TRBJ1-1	TGTGCCAGCAGTTTATTAGGGAACACTGAAGCTTTCTTT	CASSLLGNTEAFF
TRBD2	-	19	TRBV6-2/TRBV6-3	TRBJ2-1	TGTGCCAGCAGTTCTAGCGGGGGGGCGGTTATTAGCTCCTACAATGAGCAGTTCTTC	CASSSSGGAVISSYNEQFF
TRBD1	-	14	TRBV6-5	TRBJ2-4	TGTGCCAGCAGTTTTAAGACAGGGAAAAACGTTCGGTACTTC	CASSFKTGKNVRYF
TRBD2	-	12	TRBV6-5	TRBJ2-7	TGTGCCAGCAGTACTATCCCGGGGGGGCAGTACTTC	CASSTIPGGQYF
-	few	15	TRBV27	TRBJ1-6	TGTGCCAGCAGTGGGACGGGACGGTATAATTCACCCCTCCACTTT	CASSGTGRYNSPLHF
TRBD1	-	15	TRBV6-1	TRBJ1-2	TGTACCAGCAAGAAATCAGGGGGTTCGAACTATGGCTACACCTTC	CTSKKSGGSNYGYTF
-	few	12	TRBV6-1	TRBJ2-1	TGTGCCAGCAGTGAAGGGGTTCGAGAGCAGTTCTTC	CASSEGVREQFF